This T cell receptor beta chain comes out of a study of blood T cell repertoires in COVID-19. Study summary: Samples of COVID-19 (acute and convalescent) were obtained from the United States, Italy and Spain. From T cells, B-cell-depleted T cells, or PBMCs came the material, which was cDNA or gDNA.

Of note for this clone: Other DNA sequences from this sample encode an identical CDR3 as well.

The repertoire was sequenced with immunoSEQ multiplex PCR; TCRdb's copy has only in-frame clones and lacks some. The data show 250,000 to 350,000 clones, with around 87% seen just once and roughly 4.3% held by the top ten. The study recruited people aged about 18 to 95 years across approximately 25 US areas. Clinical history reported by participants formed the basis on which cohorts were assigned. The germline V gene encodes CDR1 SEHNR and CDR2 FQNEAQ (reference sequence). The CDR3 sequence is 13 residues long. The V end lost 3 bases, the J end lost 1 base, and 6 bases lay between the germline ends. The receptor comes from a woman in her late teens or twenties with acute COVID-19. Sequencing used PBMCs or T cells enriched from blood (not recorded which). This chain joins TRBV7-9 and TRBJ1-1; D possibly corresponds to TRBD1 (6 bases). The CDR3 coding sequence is TGTGCCAGCAGCTTGGACAGGAACACTGAAGCTTTCTTT. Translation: CASSLDRNTEAFF.